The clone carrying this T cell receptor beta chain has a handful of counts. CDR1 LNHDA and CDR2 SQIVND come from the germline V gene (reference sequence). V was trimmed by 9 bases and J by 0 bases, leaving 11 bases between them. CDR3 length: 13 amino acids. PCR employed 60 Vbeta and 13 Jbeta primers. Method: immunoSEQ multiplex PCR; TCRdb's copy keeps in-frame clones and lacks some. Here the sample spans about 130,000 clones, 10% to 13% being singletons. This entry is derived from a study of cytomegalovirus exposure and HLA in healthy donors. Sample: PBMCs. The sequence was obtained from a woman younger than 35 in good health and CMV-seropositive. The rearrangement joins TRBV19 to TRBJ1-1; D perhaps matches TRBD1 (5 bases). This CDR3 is CASQTVLNTEAFF. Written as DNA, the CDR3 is TGTGCCAGCCAGACAGTATTGAACACTGAAGCTTTCTTT.